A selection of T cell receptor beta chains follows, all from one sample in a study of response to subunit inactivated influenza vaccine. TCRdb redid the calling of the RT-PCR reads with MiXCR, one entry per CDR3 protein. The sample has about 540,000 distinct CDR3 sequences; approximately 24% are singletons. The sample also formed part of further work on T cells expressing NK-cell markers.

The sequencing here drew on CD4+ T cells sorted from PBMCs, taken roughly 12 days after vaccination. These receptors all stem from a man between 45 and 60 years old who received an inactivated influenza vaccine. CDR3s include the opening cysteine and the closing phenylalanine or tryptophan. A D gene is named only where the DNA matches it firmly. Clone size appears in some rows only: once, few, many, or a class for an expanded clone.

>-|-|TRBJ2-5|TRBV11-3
TGTGCCAGCAGCAGCCACAGGGCAGAGACCCAGTACTTC
CASSSHRAETQYF
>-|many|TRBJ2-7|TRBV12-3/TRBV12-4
TGTGCCAGCAGTTTAAAGCTAGCAGCCCTTTACGAGCAGTACTTC
CASSLKLAALYEQYF
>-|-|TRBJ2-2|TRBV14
TGTGACAGCAGCCAAGGGGGGCGAACCGGGGAGCTGTTTTTT
CDSSQGGRTGELFF
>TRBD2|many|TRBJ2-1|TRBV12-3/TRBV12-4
TGTGCCAGCAGTTTAGAGGGACTAGCGGACAATGAGCAGTTCTTC
CASSLEGLADNEQFF
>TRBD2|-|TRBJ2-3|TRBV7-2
TGTGCCAGCAGCTCCGCGGGGAGCGGGGGCCTAGTAAATACGCAGTATTTT
CASSSAGSGGLVNTQYF
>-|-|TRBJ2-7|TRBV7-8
TGTGCTTCGAGGGGGGACAGCTACGAGCAGTACTTC
CASRGDSYEQYF
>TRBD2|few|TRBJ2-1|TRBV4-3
TGCGCCAGCAGCCAAGGGGTCCAGCGGGGCTCCTACAATGAGCAGTTCTTC
CASSQGVQRGSYNEQFF
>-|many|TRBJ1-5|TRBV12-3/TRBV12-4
TGTGCCAGCGGGCCAACGCGCAATCAGCCCCAGCATTTT
CASGPTRNQPQHF
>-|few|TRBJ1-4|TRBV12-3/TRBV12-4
TGTGCCAGCAGGCCCTCGGGGGCGCGGGGTGAAAAACTGTTTTTT
CASRPSGARGEKLFF
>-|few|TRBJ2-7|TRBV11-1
TGTGCCAGCAGCTTAAACACAGGGTCTGGGATGCGGGCGTGGGAGCAGTACTTC
CASSLNTGSGMRAWEQYF
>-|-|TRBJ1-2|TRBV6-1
TGTGCCAGCAGTCCCCCCCCAGGGCTCTATGGCTACACCTTC
CASSPPPGLYGYTF
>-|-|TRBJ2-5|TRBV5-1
TGCGCCAGCAGCTTGGAGCCTTATCCTTACGAGACCCAGTACTTC
CASSLEPYPYETQYF
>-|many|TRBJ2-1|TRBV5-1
TGCGCCAGCAGCTTGGAAGCCTACAATGAGCAGTTCTTC
CASSLEAYNEQFF
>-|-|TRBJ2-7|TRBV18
TGTGCCAGCTCAGAAGGGGTCCCCCCCTACGAGCAGTACTTC
CASSEGVPPYEQYF
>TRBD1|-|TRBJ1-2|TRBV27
TGTGCCAGCAGCACAGGGGGCCCAAACTATGGCTACACCTTC
CASSTGGPNYGYTF
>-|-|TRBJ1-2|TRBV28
TGTGCCATCGACACCAAGAATGGCTACACCTTC
CAIDTKNGYTF
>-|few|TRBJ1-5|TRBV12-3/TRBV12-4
TGTGCCAGCAGCGGCCCCGGGGGTCCTCAGCCCCAGCATTTT
CASSGPGGPQPQHF
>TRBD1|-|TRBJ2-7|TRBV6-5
TGTGCCAGCAGTCACAGGGGTTACGGGAACGAGCAGTACTTC
CASSHRGYGNEQYF
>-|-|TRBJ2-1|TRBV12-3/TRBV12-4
TGTGCCAGCAGTTTAATGGGCTCCTACAATGAGCAGTTCTTC
CASSLMGSYNEQFF
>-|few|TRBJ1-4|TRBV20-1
TGCAGTGCTAGAGATACCCGCTTCCCTAATGAAAAACTGTTTTTT
CSARDTRFPNEKLFF
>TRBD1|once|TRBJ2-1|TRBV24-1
TGTGCCACCAGTGATCCGAGGGGGACAGGGGATGAGCAGTTCTTC
CATSDPRGTGDEQFF
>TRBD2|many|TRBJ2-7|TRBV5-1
TGCGCCAGCAGCGGGACTAGCGGAACCTCCCACGAGCAGTACTTC
CASSGTSGTSHEQYF
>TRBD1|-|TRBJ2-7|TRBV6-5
TGTGCCAGCAGTTTTTCCGGACAGGGGGCGCGTGAGCAGTACTTC
CASSFSGQGAREQYF
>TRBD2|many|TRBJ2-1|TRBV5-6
TGTGCCAGCAGCCGGGGACTATACAATGAGCAGTTCTTC
CASSRGLYNEQFF
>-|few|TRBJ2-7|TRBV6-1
TGTGCCAGCAGGGGGGGACTGGCCTACGAGCAGTACTTC
CASRGGLAYEQYF
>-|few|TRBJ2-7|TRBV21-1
TGTGCCAGCAGATCAGGGAGCGAGCAGTACTTC
CASRSGSEQYF
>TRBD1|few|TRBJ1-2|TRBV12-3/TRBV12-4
TGTGCCAGCAGTTTCCGGGACAGGGCCTATGGCTACACCTTC
CASSFRDRAYGYTF
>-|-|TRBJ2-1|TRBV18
TGTGCCAGCTACGGACAACCGAGCTCCTACAATGAGCAGTTCTTC
CASYGQPSSYNEQFF
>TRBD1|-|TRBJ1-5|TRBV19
TGTGCCAGTGGCGCCGGCAGGGGGCAGCCCCAGCATTTT
CASGAGRGQPQHF
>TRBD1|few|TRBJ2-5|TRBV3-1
TGTGCCAGCAGCCAAGCCTCGGGACAGCAAGAGACCCAGTACTTC
CASSQASGQQETQYF
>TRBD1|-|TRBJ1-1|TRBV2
TGTGCCAGCAGTGAAGCCAGGGGGCTGGGCACTGAAGCTTTCTTT
CASSEARGLGTEAFF
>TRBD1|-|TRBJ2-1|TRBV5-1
TGCGCCAGCAGCTTACAGACAGGGTTGGTACACAATGAGCAGTTCTTC
CASSLQTGLVHNEQFF
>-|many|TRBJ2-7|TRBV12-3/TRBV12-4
TGTGCCAGCAGCCTATCCCGGAGCTCCTACGAGCAGTACTTC
CASSLSRSSYEQYF
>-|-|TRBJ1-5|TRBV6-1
TGTGCCAGCAGCCGCTTGGGGGCTGGTCAGCCCCAGCATTTT
CASSRLGAGQPQHF
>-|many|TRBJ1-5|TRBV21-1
TGTGCCAGCAGCAAAGAGAGGACGGGAAGCAATCAGCCCCAGCATTTT
CASSKERTGSNQPQHF
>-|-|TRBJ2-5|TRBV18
TGTGCCAGCGCCGCGGGTCTTGGGGAGACCCAGTACTTC
CASAAGLGETQYF
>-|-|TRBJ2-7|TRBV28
TGTGCCAGCCAAGGACCGGGCAGAAACTACGAGCAGTACTTC
CASQGPGRNYEQYF
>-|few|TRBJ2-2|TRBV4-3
TGCGCCAGCAGCCAAGAGGGGAGCAGAAACACCGGGGAGCTGTTTTTT
CASSQEGSRNTGELFF
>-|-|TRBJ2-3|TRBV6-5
TGTGCCAGCGTTAACCCGAGAGGAGATACGCAGTATTTT
CASVNPRGDTQYF
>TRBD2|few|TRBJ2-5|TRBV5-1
TGCGCCAGCCTAGCGGGAAACACGGGGGCGGAGACCCAGTACTTC
CASLAGNTGAETQYF
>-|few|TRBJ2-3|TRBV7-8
TGTGCCAGCAAGCAGACATGGACGGGGAGCAGGGGAGATACGCAGTATTTT
CASKQTWTGSRGDTQYF
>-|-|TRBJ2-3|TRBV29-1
TGCAGCGTTGAGGCCAGGGGCTCATCAGATACGCAGTATTTT
CSVEARGSSDTQYF
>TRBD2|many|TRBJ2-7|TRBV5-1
TGCGCCAGCAGCTTGGCCCTCGGGGGGTCCTACGAGCAGTACTTC
CASSLALGGSYEQYF
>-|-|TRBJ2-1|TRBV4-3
TGCGCCAGCAGCCAAGAGGGTAGCACCTCCTACAATGAGCAGTTCTTC
CASSQEGSTSYNEQFF
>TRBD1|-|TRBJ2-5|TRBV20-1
TGCAGTGCTAGAGATATAAGGGGGCGGGAGACCCAGTACTTC
CSARDIRGRETQYF
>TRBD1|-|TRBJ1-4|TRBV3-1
TGTGCCAGCAGCCGACAGGGCCAGTATGAAAAACTGTTTTTT
CASSRQGQYEKLFF
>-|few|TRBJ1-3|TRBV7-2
TGTGCCAGCAGCTTAGTGGAGGTTCAAAGCTCTGGAAACACCATATATTTT
CASSLVEVQSSGNTIYF
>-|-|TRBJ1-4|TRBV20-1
TGCAGTGCTCCATCGATCCAAGAAAAACTGTTTTTT
CSAPSIQEKLFF
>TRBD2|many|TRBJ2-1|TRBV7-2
TGTGCCAGCAGCTCTAGACTAGCGGGAGTTGATGAGCAGTTCTTC
CASSSRLAGVDEQFF
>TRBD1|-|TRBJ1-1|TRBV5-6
TGTGCCAGCAGCTTACCTGGACAGGGGACTTCTGAAGCTTTCTTT
CASSLPGQGTSEAFF
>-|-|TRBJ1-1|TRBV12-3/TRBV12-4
TGTGCCAGCACCGCGGTTGTTACTGAAGCTTTCTTT
CASTAVVTEAFF
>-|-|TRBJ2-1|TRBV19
TGTGCCAGTAGCAGGCTAGGCGATGAGCAGTTCTTC
CASSRLGDEQFF
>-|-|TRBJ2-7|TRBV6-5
TGTGCCAGCATAGCAGGCAACTACGAGCAGTACTTC
CASIAGNYEQYF
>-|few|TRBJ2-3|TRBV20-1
TGCAGTGCATCAGCGGGCTCCGAGACAGATACGCAGTATTTT
CSASAGSETDTQYF
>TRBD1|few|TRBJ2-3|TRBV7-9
TGTGCCAGCAGCTTAGCGGACAGGGCTTCGCAGTATTTT
CASSLADRASQYF
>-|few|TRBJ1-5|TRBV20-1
TGCAGTGCTAGAGATCAGGGTAACAATCAGCCCCAGCATTTT
CSARDQGNNQPQHF
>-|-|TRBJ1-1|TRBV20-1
TGCAGTGCTAGTATTCGTACTGAAGCTTTCTTT
CSASIRTEAFF
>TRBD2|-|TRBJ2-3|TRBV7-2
TGTGCCAGCAGCTACCGACTAGCGGGGGGGCGGGCAGATACGCAGTATTTT
CASSYRLAGGRADTQYF
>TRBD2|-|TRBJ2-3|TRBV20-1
TGCAGTGCTAGTAGGGCTAGCGGGGGGTCCGATACGCAGTATTTT
CSASRASGGSDTQYF
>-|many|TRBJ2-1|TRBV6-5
TGTGCCAGCAGTTACCCACTAGAAAGCAATGAGCAGTTCTTC
CASSYPLESNEQFF